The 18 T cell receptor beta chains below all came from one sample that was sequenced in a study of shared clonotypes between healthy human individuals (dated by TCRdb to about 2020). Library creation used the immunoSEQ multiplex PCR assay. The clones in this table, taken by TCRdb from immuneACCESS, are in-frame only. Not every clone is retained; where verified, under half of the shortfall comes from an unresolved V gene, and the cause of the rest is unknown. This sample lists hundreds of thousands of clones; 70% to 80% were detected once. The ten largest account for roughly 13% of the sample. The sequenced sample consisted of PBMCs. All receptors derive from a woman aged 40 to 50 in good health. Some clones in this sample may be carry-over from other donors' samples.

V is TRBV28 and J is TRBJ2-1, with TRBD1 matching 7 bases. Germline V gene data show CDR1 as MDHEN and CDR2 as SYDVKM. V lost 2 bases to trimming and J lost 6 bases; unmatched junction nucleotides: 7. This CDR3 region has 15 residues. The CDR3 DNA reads TGTGCCAGCAGTTTAAGGTCAGGGGGACGCAATGAGCAGTTCTTC. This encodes CASSLRSGGRNEQFF.

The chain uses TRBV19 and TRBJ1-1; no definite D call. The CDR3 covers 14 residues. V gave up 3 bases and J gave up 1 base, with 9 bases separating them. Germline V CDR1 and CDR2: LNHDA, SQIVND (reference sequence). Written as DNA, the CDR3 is TGTGCCAGTAGTATTTGGGGTAAGAACACTGAAGCTTTCTTT. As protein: CASSIWGKNTEAFF. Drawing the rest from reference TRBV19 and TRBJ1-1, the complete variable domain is DGGITQSPKYLFRKEGQNVTLSCEQNLNHDAMYWYRQDPGQGLRLIYYSQIVNDFQKGDIAEGYSVSREKKESFPLTVTSAQKNPTAFYLCASSIWGKNTEAFFGQGTRLTVV.

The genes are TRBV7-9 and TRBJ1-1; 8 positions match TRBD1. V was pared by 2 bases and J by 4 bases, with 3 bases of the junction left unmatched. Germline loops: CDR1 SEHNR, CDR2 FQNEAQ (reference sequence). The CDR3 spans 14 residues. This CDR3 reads CASSLNTGGTEAFF. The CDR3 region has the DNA TGTGCCAGCAGCTTAAATACAGGGGGCACTGAAGCTTTCTTT.

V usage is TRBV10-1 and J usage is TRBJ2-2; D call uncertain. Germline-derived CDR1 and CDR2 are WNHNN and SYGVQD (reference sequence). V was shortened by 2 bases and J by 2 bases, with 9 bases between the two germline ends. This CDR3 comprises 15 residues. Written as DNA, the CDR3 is TGCGCCAGCAGTGAGACGGGTCTTAACACCGGGGAGCTGTTTTTT. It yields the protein CASSETGLNTGELFF.

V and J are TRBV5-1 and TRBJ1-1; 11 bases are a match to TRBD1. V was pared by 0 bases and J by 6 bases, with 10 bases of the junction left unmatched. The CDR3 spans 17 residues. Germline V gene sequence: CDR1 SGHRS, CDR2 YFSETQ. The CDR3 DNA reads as TGCGCCAGCAGCTTGGAACCCTCCGGACAGGGGGCGCCTGAAGCTTTCTTT. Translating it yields CASSLEPSGQGAPEAFF.

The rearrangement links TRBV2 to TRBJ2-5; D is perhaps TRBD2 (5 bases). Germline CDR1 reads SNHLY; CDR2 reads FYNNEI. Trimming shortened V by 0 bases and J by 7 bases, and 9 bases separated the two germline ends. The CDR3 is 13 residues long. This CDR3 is CASSEAEGGTQYF. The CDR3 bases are TGTGCCAGCAGTGAAGCCGAGGGTGGGACCCAGTACTTC.

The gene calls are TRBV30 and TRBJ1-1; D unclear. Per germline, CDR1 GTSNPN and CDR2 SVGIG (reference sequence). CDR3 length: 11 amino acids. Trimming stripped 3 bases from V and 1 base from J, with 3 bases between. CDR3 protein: CAWRTNTEAFF. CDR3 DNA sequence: TGTGCCTGGAGGACGAACACTGAAGCTTTCTTT.

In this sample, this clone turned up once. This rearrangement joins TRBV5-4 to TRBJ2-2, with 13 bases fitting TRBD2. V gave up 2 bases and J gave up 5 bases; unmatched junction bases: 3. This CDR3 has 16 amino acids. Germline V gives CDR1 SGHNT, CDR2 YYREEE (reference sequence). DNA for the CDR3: TGTGCCAGCAGCTTTGGACTAGCGGGAGTTACCGGGGAGCTGTTTTTT. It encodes CASSFGLAGVTGELFF.

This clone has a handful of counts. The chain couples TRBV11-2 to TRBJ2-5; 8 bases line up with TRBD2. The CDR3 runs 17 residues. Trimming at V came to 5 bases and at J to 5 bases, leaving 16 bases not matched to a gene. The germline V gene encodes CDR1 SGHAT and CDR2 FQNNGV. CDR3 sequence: CASSQSGTRIGEETQYF. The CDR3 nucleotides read TGTGCCAGCAGCCAATCCGGGACTAGGATCGGAGAGGAGACCCAGTACTTC.

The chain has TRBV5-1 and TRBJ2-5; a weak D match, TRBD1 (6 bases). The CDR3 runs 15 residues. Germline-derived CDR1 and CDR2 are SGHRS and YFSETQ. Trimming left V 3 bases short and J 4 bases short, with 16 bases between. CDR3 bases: TGCGCCAGCAGCTCGGAGACAGGCTTGGGAGAGACCCAGTACTTC. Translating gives CASSSETGLGETQYF.

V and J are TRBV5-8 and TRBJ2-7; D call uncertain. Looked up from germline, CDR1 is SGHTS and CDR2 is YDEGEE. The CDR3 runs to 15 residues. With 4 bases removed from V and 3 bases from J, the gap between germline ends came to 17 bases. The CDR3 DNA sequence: TGTGCCAGCAGCCCCCGTGGTTTGGGGTTCTACGAGCAGTACTTC. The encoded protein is CASSPRGLGFYEQYF. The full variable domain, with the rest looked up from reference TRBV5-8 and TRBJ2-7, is EAGVTQSPTHLIKTRGQQATLRCSPISGHTSVYWYQQALGLGLQFLLWYDEGEERNRGNFPPRFSGRQFPNYSSELNVNALELEDSALYLCASSPRGLGFYEQYFGPGTRLTVT.

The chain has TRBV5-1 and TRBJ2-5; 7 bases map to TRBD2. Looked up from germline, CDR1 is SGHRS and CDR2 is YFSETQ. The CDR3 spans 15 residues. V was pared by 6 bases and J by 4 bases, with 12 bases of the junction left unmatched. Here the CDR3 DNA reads TGCGCCAGCACCAACCAGCGGGGCCTGGGAGAGACCCAGTACTTC. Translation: CASTNQRGLGETQYF.

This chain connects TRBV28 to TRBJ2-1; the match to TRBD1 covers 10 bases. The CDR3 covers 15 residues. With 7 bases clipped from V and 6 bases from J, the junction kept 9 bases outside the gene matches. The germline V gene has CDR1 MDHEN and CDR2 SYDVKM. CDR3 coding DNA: TGTGCCAGCAAAAGACAGGGGGCGTATGTCAATGAGCAGTTCTTC. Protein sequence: CASKRQGAYVNEQFF.

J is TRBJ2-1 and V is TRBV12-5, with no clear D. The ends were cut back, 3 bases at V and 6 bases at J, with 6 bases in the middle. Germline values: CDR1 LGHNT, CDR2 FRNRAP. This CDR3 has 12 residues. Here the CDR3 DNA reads TGTGCTAGTGGTTTAGGATTCAATGAGCAGTTCTTC. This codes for CASGLGFNEQFF.

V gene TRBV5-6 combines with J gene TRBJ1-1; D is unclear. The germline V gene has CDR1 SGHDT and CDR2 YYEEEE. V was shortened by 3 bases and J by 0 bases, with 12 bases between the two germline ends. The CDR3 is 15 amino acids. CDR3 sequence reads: CASSSPGPMNTEAFF. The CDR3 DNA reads TGTGCCAGCAGCTCCCCCGGTCCGATGAACACTGAAGCTTTCTTT. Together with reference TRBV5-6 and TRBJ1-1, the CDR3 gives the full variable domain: DAGVTQSPTHLIKTRGQQVTLRCSPKSGHDTVSWYQQALGQGPQFIFQYYEEEERQRGNFPDRFSGHQFPNYSSELNVNALLLGDSALYLCASSSPGPMNTEAFFGQGTRLTVV.

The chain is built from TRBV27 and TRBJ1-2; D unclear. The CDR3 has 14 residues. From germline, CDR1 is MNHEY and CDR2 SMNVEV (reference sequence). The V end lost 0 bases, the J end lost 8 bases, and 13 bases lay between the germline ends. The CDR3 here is CASSLSAAAFGYTF. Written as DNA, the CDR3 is TGTGCCAGCAGTTTATCGGCGGCAGCCTTCGGCTACACCTTC.

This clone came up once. The CDR3: CASSFAGSEQYF. The CDR3, as DNA: TGCGCCAGCAGCTTCGCGGGGTCCGAGCAGTACTTC. V and J are TRBV5-1 and TRBJ2-7; possible D gene TRBD2, 6 bases. Trimming took 2 bases from V and 6 from J, leaving 9 bases between them. Per germline, CDR1 SGHRS and CDR2 YFSETQ. The CDR3 loop spans 12 amino acids.

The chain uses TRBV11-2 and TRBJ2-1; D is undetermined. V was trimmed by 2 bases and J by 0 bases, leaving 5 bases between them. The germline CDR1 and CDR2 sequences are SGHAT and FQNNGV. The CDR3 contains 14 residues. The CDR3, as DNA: TGTGCCAGCAGCTTAACGCGCTCCTACAATGAGCAGTTCTTC. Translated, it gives CASSLTRSYNEQFF.